This T cell receptor (beta chain) comes out of a study of blood T cell repertoires in COVID-19. Sequencing was performed with immunoSEQ multiplex PCR; in TCRdb, only in-frame clones are kept and a portion is missing. The data hold about 26,000 clones, with around nine tenths observed a single time. In germline, CDR1 is MNHEY, CDR2 SVGAGI. CDR3 length: 13 residues. The ends were cut back, 8 bases at V and 2 bases at J, with 9 bases in the middle. Sequenced sample: peripheral blood. J is TRBJ2-2 and V is TRBV6-5; D remains unclear. The source is a human donor in a cohort sampled during active COVID-19. The CDR3 DNA reads as TGTGCCAGCTGTCTATTTAACACCGGGGAGCTGTTTTTT. This encodes CASCLFNTGELFF.